Below, 21 T cell receptor beta chains from the same sample are listed, as sequenced in a study of blood T cell repertoires in COVID-19. Profiled with immunoSEQ multiplex PCR; TCRdb holds only in-frame clones, not every one. The sample consists of roughly 200,000 clones, about nine tenths of them appearing once. Sequencing was carried out using PBMCs or T cells enriched from blood (not recorded which). Receptors were obtained from a man aged 30 to 45 who had recovered from COVID-19.

The V gene is TRBV11-1, the J gene TRBJ2-1; the match to TRBD2 covers 7 bases. Germline V gene data show CDR1 as SGHAT and CDR2 as FQDESV (reference sequence). V gave up 3 bases and J gave up 5 bases; unmatched junction bases: 4. The CDR3 length is 14 residues. The CDR3 loop is CASSFLAENNEQFF. For the CDR3, the DNA is TGTGCCAGCAGCTTCCTAGCGGAAAACAATGAGCAGTTCTTC.

The rearrangement uses TRBV2 and TRBJ2-3, with a possible D match to TRBD1 (7 bases). Trimming stripped 7 bases from V and 2 bases from J, with 19 bases between. Germline V gene lookup returns CDR1 SNHLY and CDR2 FYNNEI. The CDR3 consists of 16 residues. The CDR3, as DNA: TGTGCCAGCAATTTTCAGCAGGGGGGACTCACAGATACGCAGTATTTT. This sequence encodes CASNFQQGGLTDTQYF. The complete variable domain, with remaining parts taken from reference TRBV2 and TRBJ2-3, reads EPEVTQTPSHQVTQMGQEVILRCVPISNHLYFYWYRQILGQKVEFLVSFYNNEISEKSEIFDDQFSVERPDGSNFTLKIRSTKLEDSAMYFCASNFQQGGLTDTQYFGPGTRLTVL.

The chain has TRBV10-3 and TRBJ2-7; unclear D gene. Trimming removed 0 bases from V and 1 base from J, with 10 bases in between. The CDR3 sequence is 15 residues long. Germline CDR1 is ENHRY and CDR2 is SYGVKD. DNA of the CDR3: TGTGCCATCAGTGAGTCCGAACGTCGGTCCTACGAGCAGTACTTC. Its translation: CAISESERRSYEQYF.

The chain carries TRBV10-3 and TRBJ2-7; D is unresolved. CDR3 length: 13 residues. Germline CDR1 and CDR2: ENHRY and SYGVKD. V was pared by 0 bases and J by 4 bases, with 7 bases between. The CDR3 DNA is TGTGCCATCAGTGAGTCGGGCCCATACGAGCAGTACTTC. Its protein is CAISESGPYEQYF.

This chain connects TRBV11-3 to TRBJ2-7, with TRBD1 matching 8 bases. This CDR3 has 13 residues. Germline CDR1 is SGHNT and CDR2 is YENEEA. Trimming took 5 bases from V and 3 from J; bases not matched to a gene: 3. CDR3 coding DNA: TGTGCCAGCAGCGTGACAGGGGACTACGAGCAGTACTTC. This codes for CASSVTGDYEQYF.

The chain has TRBV5-4 and TRBJ2-3; TRBD2 matches at 11 bases. This CDR3 has 15 residues. Germline CDR1 SGHNT, CDR2 YYREEE (reference sequence). V lost 5 bases and J lost 2; bases outside the gene matches: 4. As DNA, the CDR3 is TGTGCCAGCAGTCCGGGACTAGCGGTCACAGATACGCAGTATTTT. Protein: CASSPGLAVTDTQYF.

The chain has TRBV30 and TRBJ1-1, with TRBD1 identical over 7 bases. This CDR3 comprises 14 residues. Germline V gene lookup returns CDR1 GTSNPN and CDR2 SVGIG (reference sequence). The trim removed 5 bases at V and 8 bases at J, leaving 14 bases unmatched. The CDR3 DNA reads TGTGCCTGGTTCTCGGCAAGGGGGCGCAGGGAAGCTTTCTTT. It specifies CAWFSARGRREAFF.

The chain recombines TRBV6-5 with TRBJ2-3, with a weak D call TRBD2 (6 bases). CDR3 size: 14 residues. V was clipped by 7 bases and J by 1 base, with 12 bases between them. Germline CDR1 is MNHEY and CDR2 is SVGAGI. This CDR3 reads CASTGGAGTDTQYF. CDR3 DNA: TGTGCCAGCACCGGGGGAGCTGGCACAGATACGCAGTATTTT.

This clone was detected once. This rearrangement joins TRBV6-4 to TRBJ2-6, with unresolved D. V lost 2 bases to trimming and J lost 0 bases, with 5 bases between them. The CDR3 covers 15 residues. CDR1 is MRHNA, CDR2 SNTAGT, per germline. The CDR3 is CASSDLSSGANVLTF. CDR3 sequence (DNA): TGTGCCAGCAGTGACCTGAGCTCTGGGGCCAACGTCCTGACTTTC.

V usage is TRBV6-6 and J usage is TRBJ2-2; 10 positions match TRBD2. The J segment lost 0 bases and the V segment lost 5 bases, leaving 6 bases of the junction unmatched. The CDR3 length is 17 residues. Germline loops: CDR1 MNHNY, CDR2 SVGAGI (reference sequence). CDR3: CASSPRAGGPNTGELFF. For the CDR3, the DNA is TGTGCCAGCAGTCCCAGAGCGGGAGGGCCGAACACCGGGGAGCTGTTTTTT.

The chain couples TRBV5-4 to TRBJ2-1; TRBD2 agrees at 15 bases. The germline CDR1 and CDR2 sequences are SGHNT and YYREEE (reference sequence). The CDR3 sequence is 15 residues long. The V segment lost 4 bases and the J segment 10 bases; nucleotides outside the gene matches: 6. The CDR3 DNA reads as TGTGCCAGCAGCGATGGGACTAGCGGGGGGCGAGAGCAGTTCTTC. Protein: CASSDGTSGGREQFF.

J is TRBJ1-6 and V is TRBV5-1; TRBD1 aligns across 11 bases. This CDR3 is built from 18 residues. After removal of 0 bases from V and 0 bases from J, the junction contained 2 bases not matched to a gene. Germline lookup yields CDR1 SGHRS and CDR2 YFSETQ. The DNA for the CDR3 is TGCGCCAGCAGCTTGGAAGGGACAGGGGGCTCCTATAATTCACCCCTCCACTTT. Translated, it gives CASSLEGTGGSYNSPLHF. Combining the CDR3 with reference TRBV5-1 and TRBJ1-6 gives the whole variable domain KAGVTQTPRYLIKTRGQQVTLSCSPISGHRSVSWYQQTPGQGLQFLFEYFSETQRNKGNFPGRFSGRQFSNSRSEMNVSTLELGDSALYLCASSLEGTGGSYNSPLHFGNGTRLTVT.

This chain connects TRBV2 to TRBJ2-7; 12 nucleotides match TRBD2. V was clipped by 4 bases and J by 2 bases; unmatched bases: 0. This CDR3 spans 14 amino acids. Per germline, CDR1 SNHLY and CDR2 FYNNEI. Written as DNA, the CDR3 is TGTGCCAGCAGTGCTAGCGGGGGGGCCTACGAGCAGTACTTC. Translated, it gives CASSASGGAYEQYF.

The chain carries TRBV4-3 and TRBJ1-2; 7 bases are shared with TRBD1. CDR1 is LGHNA and CDR2 is YSLEER in the germline V gene. The CDR3 consists of 14 residues. J lost 4 bases, V lost 1 base, and 3 bases had no gene match. Written as DNA, the CDR3 is TGCGCCAGCAGCCAAGGACAGGGCGCCTATGGCTACACCTTC. It yields the protein CASSQGQGAYGYTF.

This rearrangement joins TRBV4-3 to TRBJ2-3, with a possible D match to TRBD2 (6 bases). The CDR3 extends over 14 amino acids. V was trimmed by 1 base and J by 4 bases, leaving 9 bases between them. The germline V gene has CDR1 LGHNA and CDR2 YSLEER. The CDR3 DNA reads as TGCGCCAGCAGCCAAGTCATAGCGGCAGATACGCAGTATTTT. Its translation is CASSQVIAADTQYF.

The chain links TRBV7-2 to TRBJ2-1; weak D call: TRBD1 (5 bases). The V end was cut by 5 bases, the J end by 1 base, with 12 bases between. CDR1 is SGHTA, CDR2 FQGNSA, per germline. This CDR3 comprises 15 residues. This CDR3 reads CASSRSRASYNEQFF. CDR3 nucleotide sequence: TGTGCCAGCAGCCGTTCCAGGGCATCCTACAATGAGCAGTTCTTC.

The chain carries TRBV27 and TRBJ1-2; D gene ambiguous. The germline gives CDR1 MNHEY, CDR2 SMNVEV (reference sequence). Trimming pared 4 bases from V and 4 bases from J, leaving 13 bases between. The CDR3 contains 14 residues. The CDR3 coding sequence is TGTGCCAGCAGTTGGGGAGGCCCTTCCTATGGCTACACCTTC. Translated, it gives CASSWGGPSYGYTF.

This clone came up once. The chain combines TRBV7-2 with TRBJ2-1; D is uncertain. Germline CDR1 and CDR2: SGHTA and FQGNSA. The CDR3 is 16 residues long. V was pared by 1 base and J by 0 bases, with 10 bases between. The CDR3 bases are TGTGCCAGCAGCTTAGGGGCAGGTAACTCCTACAATGAGCAGTTCTTC. Translation gives CASSLGAGNSYNEQFF.

This clone was counted once. The chain combines TRBV28 with TRBJ2-5; 10 bases align to TRBD1. V shed 6 bases and J 5 bases; nucleotides not matched to a gene: 9. The CDR3 runs 15 residues. Germline V gives CDR1 MDHEN, CDR2 SYDVKM. The CDR3 DNA follows: TGTGCCAGCAGGGGACAGGGGACGTTTACCGAGACCCAGTACTTC. It yields the protein CASRGQGTFTETQYF.

This chain uses TRBV4-2 with TRBJ2-3, with TRBD2 matching over 13 bases. The CDR3 consists of 19 residues. The junction had 9 bases not matched to a gene; V was cut back by 1 base and J by 2 bases. Germline CDR1 is LGHNA and CDR2 is YNFKEQ. The CDR3 spells CASSQVKGLAGLDTDTQYF. The CDR3 DNA reads as TGTGCCAGCAGCCAAGTAAAGGGACTAGCGGGGCTAGACACAGATACGCAGTATTTT.

The chain employs TRBV7-9 and TRBJ2-1, with 9 bases identical to TRBD2. The CDR3 sequence is 16 residues long. J was trimmed by 0 bases and V by 3 bases; bases with no gene match: 3. Germline values: CDR1 SEHNR, CDR2 FQNEAQ (reference sequence). The CDR3 loop reads CASSFTSGRSYNEQFF. CDR3 DNA sequence: TGTGCCAGCAGCTTTACTAGCGGGCGCTCCTACAATGAGCAGTTCTTC. Looking up the rest from reference TRBV7-9 and TRBJ2-1 gives the full variable domain: DTGVSQNPRHKITKRGQNVTFRCDPISEHNRLYWYRQTLGQGPEFLTYFQNEAQLEKSRLLSDRFSAERPKGSFSTLEIQRTEQGDSAMYLCASSFTSGRSYNEQFFGPGTRLTVL.